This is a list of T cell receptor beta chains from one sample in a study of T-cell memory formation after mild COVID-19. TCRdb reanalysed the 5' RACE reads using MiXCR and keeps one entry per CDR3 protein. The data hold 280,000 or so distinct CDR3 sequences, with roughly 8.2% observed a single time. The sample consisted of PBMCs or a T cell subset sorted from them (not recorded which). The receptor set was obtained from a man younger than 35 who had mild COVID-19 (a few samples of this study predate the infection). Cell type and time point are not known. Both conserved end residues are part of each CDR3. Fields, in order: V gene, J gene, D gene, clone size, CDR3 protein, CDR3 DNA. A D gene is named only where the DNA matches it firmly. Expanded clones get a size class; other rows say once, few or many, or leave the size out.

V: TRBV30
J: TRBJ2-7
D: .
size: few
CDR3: CAWRTKSPSYEQYF
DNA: TGTGCCTGGAGGACTAAAAGTCCGTCCTACGAGCAGTACTTC

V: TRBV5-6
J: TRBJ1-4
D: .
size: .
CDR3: CASSSSRRMGTNEKLFF
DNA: TGTGCCAGCAGCTCCTCCCGTCGGATGGGTACTAATGAAAAACTGTTTTTT

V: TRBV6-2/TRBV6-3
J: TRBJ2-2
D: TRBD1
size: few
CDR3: CASMDRATGELFF
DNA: TGTGCCAGCATGGACAGGGCAACCGGGGAGCTGTTTTTT

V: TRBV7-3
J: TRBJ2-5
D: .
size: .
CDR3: CASRMRSWYQETQYF
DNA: TGTGCCAGCAGAATGAGGAGTTGGTATCAAGAGACCCAGTACTTC

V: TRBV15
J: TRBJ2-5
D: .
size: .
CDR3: CATSRTQETQYF
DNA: TGTGCCACCAGCAGGACCCAAGAGACCCAGTACTTC

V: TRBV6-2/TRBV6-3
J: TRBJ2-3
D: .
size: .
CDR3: CACRLEVFTDTQYF
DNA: TGTGCCTGCCGGTTGGAGGTCTTCACAGATACGCAGTATTTT

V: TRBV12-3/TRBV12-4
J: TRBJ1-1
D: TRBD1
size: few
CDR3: CASSEPGQASEAFF
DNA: TGTGCCAGCAGTGAACCGGGACAGGCCTCTGAAGCTTTCTTT

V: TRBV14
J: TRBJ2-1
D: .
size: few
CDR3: CASSRTGQSSYNEQFF
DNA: TGTGCCAGCAGCCGAACCGGACAGAGCTCCTACAATGAGCAGTTCTTC

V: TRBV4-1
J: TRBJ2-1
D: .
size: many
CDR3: CASSGGGRYNEQFF
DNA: TGCGCCAGCAGCGGAGGGGGTAGGTACAATGAGCAGTTCTTC

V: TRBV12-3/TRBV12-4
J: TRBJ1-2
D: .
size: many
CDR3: CASSLEEKAGYTF
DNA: TGTGCCAGCAGTTTAGAGGAAAAGGCTGGCTACACCTTC

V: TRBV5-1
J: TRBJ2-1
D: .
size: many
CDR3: CASSFRPAGDEQFF
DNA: TGCGCCAGCAGCTTTCGGCCAGCAGGCGATGAGCAGTTCTTC

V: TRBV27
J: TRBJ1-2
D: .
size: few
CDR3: CASSLSWVGGGYGYTF
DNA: TGTGCCAGCAGTTTATCCTGGGTTGGCGGGGGCTATGGCTACACCTTC

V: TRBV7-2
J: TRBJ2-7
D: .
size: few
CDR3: CASRSTGPRNEQYF
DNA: TGTGCCAGCAGGTCGACAGGTCCCCGTAACGAGCAGTACTTC

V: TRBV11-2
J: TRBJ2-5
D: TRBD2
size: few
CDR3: CASSRIVTSEISKQTQYF
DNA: TGTGCCAGCAGCCGAATTGTTACTAGCGAGATTAGCAAACAGACCCAGTACTTC

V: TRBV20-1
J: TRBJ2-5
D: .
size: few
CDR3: CSASGLDIQETQYF
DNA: TGCAGTGCTAGCGGTCTAGACATCCAAGAGACCCAGTACTTC

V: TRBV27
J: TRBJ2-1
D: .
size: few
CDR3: CASSGRQGNEQFF
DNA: TGTGCCAGCAGTGGACGTCAGGGCAATGAGCAGTTCTTC

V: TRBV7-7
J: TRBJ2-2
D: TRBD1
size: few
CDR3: CASSGRTGDGTGELFF
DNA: TGTGCTAGCAGCGGAAGGACAGGGGATGGCACCGGGGAGCTGTTTTTT

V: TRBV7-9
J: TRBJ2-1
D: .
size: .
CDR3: CASSLKTGPYNEQFF
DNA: TGTGCCAGCAGCTTAAAGACAGGTCCCTACAATGAGCAGTTCTTC

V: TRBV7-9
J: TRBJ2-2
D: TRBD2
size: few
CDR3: CASLAGGHTGELFF
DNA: TGTGCCAGCCTAGCGGGGGGGCACACCGGGGAGCTGTTTTTT

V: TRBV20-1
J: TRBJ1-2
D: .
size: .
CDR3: CSARDGRGAGYTF
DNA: TGCAGTGCTAGAGACGGCAGGGGAGCTGGCTACACCTTC

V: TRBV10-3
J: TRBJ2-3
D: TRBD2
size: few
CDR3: CAISTSGGALDTQYF
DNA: TGTGCCATCAGCACAAGCGGGGGGGCCTTAGATACGCAGTATTTT

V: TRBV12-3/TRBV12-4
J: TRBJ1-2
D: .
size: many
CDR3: CASSFSVDYGYTF
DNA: TGTGCCAGCAGTTTTAGTGTGGACTATGGCTACACCTTC

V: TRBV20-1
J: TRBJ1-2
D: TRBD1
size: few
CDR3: CSATNRGGGYTF
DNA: TGCAGTGCGACTAACAGGGGGGGTGGCTACACCTTC

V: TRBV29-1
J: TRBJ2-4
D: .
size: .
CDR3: CSVAPGGNIQYF
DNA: TGCAGCGTTGCCCCAGGTGGGAACATTCAGTACTTC

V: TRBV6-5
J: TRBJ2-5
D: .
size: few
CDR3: CASSTGETQYF
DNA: TGTGCCAGCAGTACCGGGGAGACCCAGTACTTC

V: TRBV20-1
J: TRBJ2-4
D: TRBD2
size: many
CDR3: CSARASGGAAKNIQYF
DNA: TGCAGTGCTAGAGCTAGCGGGGGGGCCGCCAAAAACATTCAGTACTTC

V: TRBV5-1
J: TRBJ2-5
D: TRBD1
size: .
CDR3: CASSAGPETGPQETQYF
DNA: TGCGCCAGCAGTGCGGGTCCAGAGACAGGGCCCCAAGAGACCCAGTACTTC

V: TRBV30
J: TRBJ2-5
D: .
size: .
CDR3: CAWSVRDTQRETQYF
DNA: TGTGCCTGGAGTGTAAGGGACACACAAAGGGAGACCCAGTACTTC

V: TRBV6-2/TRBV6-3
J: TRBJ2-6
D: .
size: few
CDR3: CASSRRVSGANVLTF
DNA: TGTGCCAGCAGTCGCCGGGTCTCTGGGGCCAACGTCCTGACTTTC

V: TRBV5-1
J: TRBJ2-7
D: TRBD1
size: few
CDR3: CASSLTGGNTYEQYF
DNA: TGCGCCAGCAGCTTGACAGGGGGCAACACCTACGAGCAGTACTTC

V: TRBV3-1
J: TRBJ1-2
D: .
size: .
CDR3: CASSFRRENYGYTF
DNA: TGTGCCAGCAGCTTCCGCAGGGAGAACTATGGCTACACCTTC

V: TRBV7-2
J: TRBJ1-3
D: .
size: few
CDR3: CASSSDGFSGNTIYF
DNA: TGTGCCAGCAGCTCGGACGGTTTCTCTGGAAACACCATATATTTT

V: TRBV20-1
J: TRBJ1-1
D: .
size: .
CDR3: CSARLGAMNTEAFF
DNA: TGCAGTGCTAGACTTGGGGCCATGAACACTGAAGCTTTCTTT

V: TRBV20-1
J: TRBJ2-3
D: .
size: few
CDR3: CSAVGDTQYF
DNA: TGCAGTGCCGTGGGAGATACGCAGTATTTT

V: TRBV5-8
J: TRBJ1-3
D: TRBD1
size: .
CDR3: CASSLGDRAFSGNTIYF
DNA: TGTGCCAGCAGCTTGGGGGACAGGGCCTTCTCTGGAAACACCATATATTTT

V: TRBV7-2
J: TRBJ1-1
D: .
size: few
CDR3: CASGDSLNTEAFF
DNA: TGTGCCAGCGGGGACTCCTTAAACACTGAAGCTTTCTTT

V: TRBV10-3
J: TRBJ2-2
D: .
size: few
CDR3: CAISDLTGVNTGELFF
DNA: TGTGCCATCAGTGATTTGACAGGTGTGAACACCGGGGAGCTGTTTTTT

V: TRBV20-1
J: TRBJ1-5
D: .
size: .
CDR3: CSASSTGTNSNQPQHF
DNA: TGCAGTGCTAGCAGTACAGGGACAAATAGCAATCAGCCCCAGCATTTT

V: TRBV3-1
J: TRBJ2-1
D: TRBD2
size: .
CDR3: CASSLAGNYNEQFF
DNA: TGTGCCAGCAGCCTAGCGGGGAACTACAATGAGCAGTTCTTC

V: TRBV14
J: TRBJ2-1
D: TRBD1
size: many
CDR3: CASSLSGQLAEQFF
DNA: TGTGCCAGCAGCCTCTCGGGACAGTTGGCTGAGCAGTTCTTC

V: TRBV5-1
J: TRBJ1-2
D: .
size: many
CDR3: CASSLKTNYGYTF
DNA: TGCGCCAGCAGCTTGAAGACAAACTATGGCTACACCTTC

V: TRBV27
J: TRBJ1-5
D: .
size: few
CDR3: CASSFRYDSNQPQHF
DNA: TGTGCCAGCAGTTTTCGGTACGATAGCAATCAGCCCCAGCATTTT

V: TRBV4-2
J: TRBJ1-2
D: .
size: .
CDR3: CASSQGGKGYGYTF
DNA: TGTGCCAGCAGCCAAGGGGGCAAGGGATATGGCTACACCTTC

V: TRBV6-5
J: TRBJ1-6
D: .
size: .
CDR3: CASSTGPRNSPLHF
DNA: TGTGCCAGCAGTACCGGACCCAGAAATTCACCCCTCCACTTT

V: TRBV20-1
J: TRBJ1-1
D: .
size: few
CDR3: CSAREGDTRRAFF
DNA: TGCAGTGCTAGAGAAGGGGACACTCGCCGGGCTTTCTTT

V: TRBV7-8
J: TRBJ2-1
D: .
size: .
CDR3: CASSLGELDWQFF
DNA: TGTGCCAGCAGCTTAGGGGAACTAGATTGGCAGTTCTTC

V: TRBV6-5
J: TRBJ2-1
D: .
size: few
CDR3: CASRRRAAYGNNEQFF
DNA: TGTGCCAGCAGGCGCCGGGCGGCATACGGCAACAATGAGCAGTTCTTC

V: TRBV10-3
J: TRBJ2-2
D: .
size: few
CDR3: CAIRNPGGDTGELFF
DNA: TGTGCCATCCGAAATCCAGGGGGGGACACCGGGGAGCTGTTTTTT

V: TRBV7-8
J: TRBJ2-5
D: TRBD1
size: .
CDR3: CASRPTGGINSQETQYF
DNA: TGTGCCAGCAGACCGACAGGGGGGATTAACTCTCAAGAGACCCAGTACTTC

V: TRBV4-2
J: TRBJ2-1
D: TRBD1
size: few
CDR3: CASSQADSQGYNEQFF
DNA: TGTGCCAGCAGCCAAGCCGATTCACAGGGGTACAATGAGCAGTTCTTC

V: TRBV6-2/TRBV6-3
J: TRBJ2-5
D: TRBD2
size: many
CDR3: CASVDTSGAHGTQYF
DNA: TGTGCCAGCGTAGACACTAGCGGGGCACACGGGACCCAGTACTTC